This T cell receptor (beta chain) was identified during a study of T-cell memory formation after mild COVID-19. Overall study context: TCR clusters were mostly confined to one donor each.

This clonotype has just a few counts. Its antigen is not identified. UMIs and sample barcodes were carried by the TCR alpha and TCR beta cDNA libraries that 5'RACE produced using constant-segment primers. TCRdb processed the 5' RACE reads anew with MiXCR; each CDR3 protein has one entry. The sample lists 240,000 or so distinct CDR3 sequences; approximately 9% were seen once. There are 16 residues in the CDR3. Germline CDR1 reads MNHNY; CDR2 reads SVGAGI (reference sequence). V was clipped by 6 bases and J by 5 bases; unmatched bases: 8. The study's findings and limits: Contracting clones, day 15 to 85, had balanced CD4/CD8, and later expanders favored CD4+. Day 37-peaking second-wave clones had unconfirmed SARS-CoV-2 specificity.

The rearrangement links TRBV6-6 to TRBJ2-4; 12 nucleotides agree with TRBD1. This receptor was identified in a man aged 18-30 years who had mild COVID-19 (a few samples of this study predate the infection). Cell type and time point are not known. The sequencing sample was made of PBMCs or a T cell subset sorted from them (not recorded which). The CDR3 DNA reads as TGTGCCAGCAGCCTAGGGACAGGGGGCGCTCAAAACATTCAGTACTTC. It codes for CASSLGTGGAQNIQYF.